The rows below give T cell receptor beta chains drawn from one sample of a study of cytomegalovirus exposure and HLA in healthy donors. Data came from immunoSEQ multiplex PCR; TCRdb stores just in-frame clones and leaves some out. The data contain around 120,000 clones, about 72% of them singletons. Sequenced material: PBMCs. The origin of the receptors is a man in his fifties in good health and CMV-seropositive. Each CDR3 is given with its conserved first and last residue. D genes are given only for firm matches. Only some rows state a clone size, as once, few, many or a class for expanded clones.

J | V | size | D | DNA | CDR3
TRBJ2-1 | TRBV5-4 | NA | TRBD2 | TGTGCCAGCAGCTCGACTAGCGGTTCCTACAATGAGCAGTTCTTC | CASSSTSGSYNEQFF
TRBJ1-1 | TRBV30 | NA | NA | TGTGCCTGGGTTAGAGAGGGGGAGATATTGAACACTGAAGCTTTCTTT | CAWVREGEILNTEAFF
TRBJ2-7 | TRBV27 | NA | TRBD2 | TGTGCCAGCAGTCCGGTACTAGCGGGAGTGGACGAGCAGTACTTC | CASSPVLAGVDEQYF
TRBJ1-2 | TRBV7-9 | NA | TRBD1 | TGTTCCAGCAGCAAGGACAGGGAACGTCTCCGTCGTGGCTACACCTTC | CSSSKDRERLRRGYTF
TRBJ1-4 | TRBV18 | NA | NA | TGTGCCAGCTCACCACCGATAGGCGCAGGGGTCAATGAAAAACTGTTTTTT | CASSPPIGAGVNEKLFF
TRBJ2-7 | TRBV5-1 | NA | NA | TGCGCCAGCAGCTTGGTGGGGGCGGGGGACTACGAGCAGTACTTC | CASSLVGAGDYEQYF
TRBJ2-6 | TRBV21-1 | NA | NA | TGTGCCAGCCACAGGGCAGGGGCCAACGTCCTGACTTTC | CASHRAGANVLTF
TRBJ2-1 | TRBV10-3 | few | TRBD2 | TGTGCCATTCAGTGGGGGGGGAGCTCCTACAATGAGCAGTTCTTC | CAIQWGGSSYNEQFF
TRBJ2-7 | TRBV28 | NA | TRBD2 | TGTGCCAGCAGTCCCACCGGACTAGCGGGAGAGATCGAGCAGTACTTC | CASSPTGLAGEIEQYF
TRBJ1-1 | TRBV18 | once | TRBD1 | TGTGCCAGCTCTGGACAGGGGTCCTTGAACACTGAAGCTTTCTTT | CASSGQGSLNTEAFF
TRBJ2-5 | TRBV2 | NA | TRBD2 | TGTGCCGCAGGCGGGGAGGGAGAGACCCAGTACTTC | CAAGGEGETQYF
TRBJ2-2 | TRBV9 | NA | NA | TGTGCCAGCAGCGTAACTAGCAGAGGATTAATCACCGGGGAGCTGTTTTTT | CASSVTSRGLITGELFF
TRBJ1-4 | TRBV5-8 | NA | TRBD1 | TGTGCCAGCAGCGATGGACAGGGAAGGCGATATGAAAAACTGTTTTTT | CASSDGQGRRYEKLFF
TRBJ1-2 | TRBV13 | NA | TRBD1 | TGTGCCAGCAGCTTAGGAGGGGGCCATGGCTACACCTTC | CASSLGGGHGYTF
TRBJ1-6 | TRBV28 | NA | TRBD1 | TGTGCCAGCAGTCCTGGGTCGGGACAGGGATATTCACCCCTCCACTTT | CASSPGSGQGYSPLHF
TRBJ2-3 | TRBV28 | NA | TRBD2 | TGTGCCAGCAGACAAGCGGGGGGCACAGATACGCAGTATTTT | CASRQAGGTDTQYF
TRBJ1-2 | TRBV6-5 | once | NA | TGTGCCAGCAGTTACTCGCAGGGGGGCTACACCTTC | CASSYSQGGYTF
TRBJ2-2 | TRBV7-9 | once | TRBD2 | TGTGCCAGCAGAGGGGAGGGGCGCACCGGGGAGCTGTTTTTT | CASRGEGRTGELFF
TRBJ2-3 | TRBV14 | NA | NA | TGTGCCAGCAGCCACATGGCCCCGGGGAGACGCACAGATACGCAGTATTTT | CASSHMAPGRRTDTQYF
TRBJ2-2 | TRBV27 | NA | TRBD2 | TGTGCCAGCAGTTTATGGAGCGGGAACGCGAACACCGGGGAGCTGTTTTTT | CASSLWSGNANTGELFF
TRBJ2-7 | TRBV20-1 | NA | NA | TGCAGTGCTGCACAGCCGGACGAGCAGTACTTC | CSAAQPDEQYF
TRBJ2-1 | TRBV4-2 | NA | TRBD2 | TGTGCCAGCAGCCAAGAGATAGCGGGAGGCAATGAGCAGTTCTTC | CASSQEIAGGNEQFF
TRBJ1-2 | TRBV6-5 | NA | TRBD1 | TGTGCCAGCAGAGACAGGGACCGGTATGGCTACACCTTC | CASRDRDRYGYTF
TRBJ2-1 | TRBV7-9 | NA | TRBD2 | TGTGCCAGCAGCTTAGAACTAGCGGAGTACAATGAGCAGTTCTTC | CASSLELAEYNEQFF
TRBJ1-1 | TRBV29-1 | NA | NA | TGCAGCGCCGCCGGGACACCTGAGGGGACTTTCTTT | CSAAGTPEGTFF
TRBJ1-2 | TRBV5-6 | NA | NA | TGTGCCAGCAGCTTAGGCGGAAACTATGGCTACACCTTC | CASSLGGNYGYTF
TRBJ1-5 | TRBV6-5 | NA | NA | TGTGCCAGCCGGGGTAGCAATCAGCCCCAGCATTTT | CASRGSNQPQHF
TRBJ2-7 | TRBV11-2 | NA | NA | TGTGCCAGCAGCTTAGACTCGGCCGGGGAGCAGTACTTC | CASSLDSAGEQYF
TRBJ2-1 | TRBV6-1 | few | NA | TGTGCCAGCAGTGAAGCAAGCAGGGGCCCCTACAATGAGCAGTTCTTC | CASSEASRGPYNEQFF
TRBJ1-4 | TRBV16 | NA | TRBD1 | TGTGCCAGCAGCCATGAGGGGGCGCAGGGTGAAAAACTGTTTTTT | CASSHEGAQGEKLFF
TRBJ2-3 | TRBV2 | NA | NA | TGTGCCAGTAAGAGGGAAACAGATACGCAGTATTTT | CASKRETDTQYF
TRBJ2-5 | TRBV7-9 | NA | TRBD1 | TGTGCCAGCAGCGGGCGGGGACAGGACCAAGAGACCCAGTACTTC | CASSGRGQDQETQYF
TRBJ1-4 | TRBV5-1 | NA | TRBD1 | TGCGCCAGCAGCCTAGGACAGGGTAATGAAAAACTGTTTTTT | CASSLGQGNEKLFF
TRBJ1-2 | TRBV6-6 | NA | TRBD1 | TGTGCCAGCAGTAGGACGGACAGGGGGCATGGCTACACCTTC | CASSRTDRGHGYTF
TRBJ2-6 | TRBV6-5 | NA | NA | TGTGCCAGCACCTATGTCTCTGGGGCCAACGTCCTGACTTTC | CASTYVSGANVLTF